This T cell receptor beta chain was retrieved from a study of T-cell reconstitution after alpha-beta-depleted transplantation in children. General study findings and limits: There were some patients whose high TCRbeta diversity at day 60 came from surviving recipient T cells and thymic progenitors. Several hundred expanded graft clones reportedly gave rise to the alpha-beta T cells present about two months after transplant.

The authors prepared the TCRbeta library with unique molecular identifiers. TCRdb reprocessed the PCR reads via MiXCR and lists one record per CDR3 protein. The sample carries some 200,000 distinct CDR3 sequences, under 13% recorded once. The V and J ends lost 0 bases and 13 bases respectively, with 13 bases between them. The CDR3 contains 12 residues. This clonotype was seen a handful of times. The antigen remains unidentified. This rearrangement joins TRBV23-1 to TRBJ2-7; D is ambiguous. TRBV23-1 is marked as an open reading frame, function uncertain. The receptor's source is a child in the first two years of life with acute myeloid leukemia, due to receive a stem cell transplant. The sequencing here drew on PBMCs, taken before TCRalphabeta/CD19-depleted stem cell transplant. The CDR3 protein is CASSQSLCLLYF. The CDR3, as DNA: TGCGCCAGCAGTCAATCGTTATGTTTGCTCTACTTC.